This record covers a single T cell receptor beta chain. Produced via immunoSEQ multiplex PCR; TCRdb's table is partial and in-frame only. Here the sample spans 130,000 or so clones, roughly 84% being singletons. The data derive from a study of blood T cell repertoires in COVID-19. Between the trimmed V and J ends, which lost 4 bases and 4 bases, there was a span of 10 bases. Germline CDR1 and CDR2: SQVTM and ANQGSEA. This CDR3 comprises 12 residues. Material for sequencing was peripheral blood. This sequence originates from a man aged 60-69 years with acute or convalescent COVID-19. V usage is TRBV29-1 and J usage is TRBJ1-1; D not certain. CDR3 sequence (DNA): TGCAGCGTTGGCGGGTCCGGCACTGAAGCTTTCTTT. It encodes CSVGGSGTEAFF.